This TCR beta chain emerged from a study of blood T cell repertoires in COVID-19. Study at large: COVID-19 samples collected from the United States, Italy and Spain covered acute and convalescent phases.

Method: immunoSEQ multiplex PCR; TCRdb's copy keeps in-frame clones and lacks some. The sample shows about 69,000 clones, about 86% of them seen only once. Seattle cases were enrolled at active infection and followed longitudinally. Germline V gene lookup returns CDR1 SNHLY and CDR2 FYNNEI. V dropped 2 bases and J dropped 3; count of bases not matched to a gene: 6. CDR3 length: 15 amino acids. V and J are TRBV2 and TRBJ1-1, with 7 bases lining up with TRBD1. The sequenced sample was peripheral blood. This clonotype originated in a man between 40 and 49 years old with COVID-19, enrolled during active disease. CDR3: CASSEWDSGYTEAFF. The CDR3 nucleotides are TGTGCCAGCAGTGAATGGGACAGCGGTTACACTGAAGCTTTCTTT.